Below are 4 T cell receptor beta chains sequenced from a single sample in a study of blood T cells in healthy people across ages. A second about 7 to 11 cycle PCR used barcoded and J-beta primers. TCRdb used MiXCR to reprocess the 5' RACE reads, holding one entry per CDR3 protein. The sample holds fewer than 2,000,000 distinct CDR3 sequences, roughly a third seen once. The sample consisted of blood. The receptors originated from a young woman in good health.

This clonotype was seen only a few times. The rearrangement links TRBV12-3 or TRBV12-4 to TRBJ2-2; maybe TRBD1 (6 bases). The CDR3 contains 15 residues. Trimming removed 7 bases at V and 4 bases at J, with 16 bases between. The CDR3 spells CASTRDTVGTGELFF. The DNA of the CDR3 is TGTGCCAGCACAAGGGACACCGTAGGCACCGGGGAGCTGTTTTTT.

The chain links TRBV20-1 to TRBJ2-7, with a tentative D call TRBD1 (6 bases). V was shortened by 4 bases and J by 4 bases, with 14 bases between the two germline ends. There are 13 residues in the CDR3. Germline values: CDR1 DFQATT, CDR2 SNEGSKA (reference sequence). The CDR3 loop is CSATPDSRYEQYF. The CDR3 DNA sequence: TGCAGTGCTACCCCGGACAGCCGGTACGAGCAGTACTTC.

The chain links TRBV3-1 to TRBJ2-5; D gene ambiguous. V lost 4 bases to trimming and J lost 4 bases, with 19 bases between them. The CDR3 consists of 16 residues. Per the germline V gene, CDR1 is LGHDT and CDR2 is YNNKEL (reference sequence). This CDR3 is CASSLEQWRNVETQYF. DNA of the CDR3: TGTGCCAGCAGCCTTGAACAGTGGCGAAATGTAGAGACCCAGTACTTC.

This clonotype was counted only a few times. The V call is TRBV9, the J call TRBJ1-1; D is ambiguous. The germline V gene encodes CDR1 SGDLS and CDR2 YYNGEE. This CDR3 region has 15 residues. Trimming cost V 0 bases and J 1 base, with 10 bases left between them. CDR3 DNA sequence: TGTGCCAGCAGCGTAGTGGAGGCCCCGAACACTGAAGCTTTCTTT. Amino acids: CASSVVEAPNTEAFF.